The rows below give T cell receptor beta chains drawn from one sample of a study of technical replicates of blood from several donors. Some clones are missing from TCRdb's copy, which holds only in-frame ones; the method was immunoSEQ multiplex PCR. Of roughly 72,000 clones in the sample, 92% were seen once. Sequenced material: T cells isolated from PBMCs. These TCRs come from a human donor in good health. CDR3s include the opening cysteine and the closing phenylalanine or tryptophan. D genes are given only for firm matches. Where a row states a size, it is once, few, many or the class of an expanded clone; other rows omit it.

d_gene	v_gene	abundance	j_gene	CDR3aa	CDR3nt
TRBD2	TRBV10-3	-	TRBJ2-1	CAISESRGGSSYNEQFF	TGTGCCATCAGTGAGTCGAGGGGCGGGAGCTCCTACAATGAGCAGTTCTTC
TRBD2	TRBV5-4	-	TRBJ2-7	CASREDSGSFYEQYF	TGTGCCAGCAGAGAGGATAGCGGGAGTTTCTACGAGCAGTACTTC
TRBD2	TRBV5-1	-	TRBJ2-2	CASSILAGEGGELFF	TGCGCCAGCAGCATTCTAGCGGGAGAGGGAGGGGAGCTGTTTTTT
TRBD2	TRBV5-4	-	TRBJ2-3	CASSSPSGPSTDTQYF	TGTGCCAGCAGCTCCCCTAGCGGACCTAGCACAGATACGCAGTATTTT
TRBD2	TRBV29-1	-	TRBJ2-1	CSVEGSGTVNEQFF	TGCAGCGTTGAAGGTAGCGGGACCGTCAATGAGCAGTTCTTC
-	TRBV28	-	TRBJ1-5	CASSLTVFRQPQHF	TGTGCCAGCAGTTTAACAGTTTTTCGTCAGCCCCAGCATTTT
TRBD1	TRBV28	once	TRBJ2-7	CASLQGTLGEQYF	TGTGCCAGTCTACAGGGGACCCTAGGTGAGCAGTACTTC
-	TRBV27	-	TRBJ2-1	CASSFGDGLNEQFF	TGTGCCAGCAGTTTCGGAGACGGACTAAATGAGCAGTTCTTC
TRBD2	TRBV5-5	-	TRBJ2-2	CASSLTSRYTGELFF	TGTGCCAGCAGCCTGACTAGCCGATACACCGGGGAGCTGTTTTTT
TRBD1	TRBV30	-	TRBJ2-2	CAWKGQANTGELFF	TGTGCCTGGAAGGGACAGGCGAACACCGGGGAGCTGTTTTTT
-	TRBV25-1	few	TRBJ1-1	CAGCRNTEAFF	TGTGCCGGCTGCCGTAACACTGAAGCTTTCTTT
TRBD1	TRBV6-5	-	TRBJ1-4	CASMGQGATNEKLFF	TGTGCCAGCATGGGACAGGGGGCAACTAATGAAAAACTGTTTTTT
TRBD2	TRBV11-2	once	TRBJ2-7	CASSLDKSTTLAGVVDEQYF	TGTGCCAGCAGCTTAGACAAATCTACTACACTAGCGGGGGTAGTTGACGAGCAGTACTTC
TRBD2	TRBV9	-	TRBJ2-3	CASSVEGTGGSTDTQYF	TGTGCCAGCAGCGTAGAAGGAACGGGAGGAAGCACAGATACGCAGTATTTT
TRBD1	TRBV12-5	-	TRBJ1-5	CASGLGLKTGDSNQPQHF	TGTGCTAGTGGTTTGGGGCTCAAGACAGGGGATAGCAATCAGCCCCAGCATTTT
TRBD1	TRBV7-6	-	TRBJ1-3	CASSLRTGSSGNTIYF	TGTGCCAGCAGCCTGAGGACAGGTTCTTCTGGAAACACCATATATTTT
TRBD1	TRBV11-2	-	TRBJ2-3	CASSAFHWDRRGADTQYF	TGTGCCAGCAGTGCCTTCCATTGGGACAGGCGAGGGGCAGATACGCAGTATTTT
TRBD2	TRBV27	-	TRBJ2-7	CASSFSGGTLSYEQYF	TGTGCCAGCAGTTTTAGCGGGGGGACTTTATCCTACGAGCAGTACTTC
TRBD1	TRBV27	-	TRBJ1-1	CASSDRGHTEAFF	TGTGCCAGCAGCGACAGGGGGCACACTGAAGCTTTCTTT
TRBD1	TRBV5-1	-	TRBJ2-1	CASSAQFRDRHHNEQFF	TGCGCCAGCAGCGCCCAATTCCGGGACAGGCATCACAATGAGCAGTTCTTC
-	TRBV29-1	-	TRBJ2-7	CSVRESYEQYF	TGCAGCGTTCGGGAGTCCTACGAGCAGTACTTC
-	TRBV10-3	-	TRBJ2-5	CATWAGEGIETQYF	TGTGCCACGTGGGCAGGGGAGGGTATAGAGACCCAGTACTTC
-	TRBV11-3	-	TRBJ2-3	CASSSLLGTQYF	TGTGCCAGCAGCTCACTTCTAGGTACGCAGTATTTT
-	TRBV2	once	TRBJ2-7	CASSEGQIEQYF	TGTGCCAGCAGTGAAGGACAGATTGAGCAGTACTTC
-	TRBV15	-	TRBJ1-4	CATSALSKGVNEKLFF	TGTGCCACCAGCGCTCTAAGTAAGGGGGTAAATGAAAAACTGTTTTTT
TRBD1	TRBV2	-	TRBJ1-2	CASSEASRDRPGYTF	TGTGCCAGCAGTGAAGCTAGTCGGGACAGACCTGGCTACACCTTC
-	TRBV7-6	-	TRBJ1-1	CASSLVVGGRGTEAFF	TGTGCCAGCAGCTTAGTGGTCGGGGGGCGCGGTACTGAAGCTTTCTTT
TRBD1	TRBV5-1	-	TRBJ1-1	CASSLRDRGNTEAFF	TGCGCCAGCAGCTTAAGGGACAGGGGGAACACTGAAGCTTTCTTT
-	TRBV19	-	TRBJ2-7	CASSMWRRDTGFYEQYF	TGTGCCAGTAGTATGTGGCGCCGGGACACCGGATTCTACGAGCAGTACTTC
-	TRBV13	-	TRBJ2-1	CASSHPDSRAYNEQFF	TGTGCCAGCAGCCATCCGGACAGCAGGGCGTACAATGAGCAGTTCTTC
-	TRBV7-9	-	TRBJ2-7	CARNLAGERENLPYEQYF	TGTGCCAGAAACTTAGCAGGGGAGCGGGAAAACCTCCCCTACGAGCAGTACTTC
-	TRBV13	-	TRBJ2-7	CASSAGPRRYEQYF	TGTGCCAGCAGCGCGGGACCGAGGCGTTACGAGCAGTACTTC
-	TRBV7-3	-	TRBJ2-1	CASSPNEQFF	TGTGCCAGCAGCCCTAATGAGCAGTTCTTC
-	TRBV4-1	-	TRBJ2-1	CASSPQDSSYNEQFF	TGCGCCAGCAGCCCCCAAGACAGCTCCTACAATGAGCAGTTCTTC
-	TRBV6-5	once	TRBJ1-1	CASRGMTENTEAFF	TGTGCCAGCAGGGGTATGACAGAGAACACTGAAGCTTTCTTT
TRBD1	TRBV19	-	TRBJ1-5	CASRPDREYGPQHF	TGTGCCAGTAGACCGGACAGGGAGTATGGGCCCCAGCATTTT
-	TRBV7-9	-	TRBJ2-7	CASSQAQANLYEQYF	TGTGCCAGCAGCCAGGCCCAAGCCAACCTCTACGAGCAGTACTTC
TRBD2	TRBV5-4	once	TRBJ2-3	CASSLGGRASDTQYF	TGTGCCAGCAGCTTGGGCGGGAGGGCCTCAGATACGCAGTATTTT
-	TRBV27	-	TRBJ2-5	CASTRGETQYF	TGTGCCAGCACCAGGGGAGAGACCCAGTACTTC
-	TRBV9	-	TRBJ2-7	CASSVAGSAYYVSYEQYF	TGTGCCAGCAGCGTAGCTGGTTCAGCGTACTATGTGTCCTACGAGCAGTACTTC
-	TRBV2	-	TRBJ2-3	CASLNRISTDTQYF	TGTGCCAGCCTCAACAGGATAAGCACAGATACGCAGTATTTT
-	TRBV6-1	-	TRBJ2-7	CASSEGRTDPLAF	TGTGCCAGCAGTGAAGGCCGGACAGACCCCCTCGCATTC
-	TRBV6-5	few	TRBJ1-1	CASSYSGHGNTEAFF	TGTGCCAGCAGTTACTCGGGGCACGGGAACACTGAAGCTTTCTTT
-	TRBV6-1	-	TRBJ2-2	CASSRGQPDTGELFF	TGTGCCAGCAGTAGGGGACAACCAGACACCGGGGAGCTGTTTTTT
-	TRBV7-9	-	TRBJ2-3	CASSLFGRGRPDTQYF	TGTGCCAGCAGCTTATTCGGCAGGGGGAGGCCAGATACGCAGTATTTT
TRBD1	TRBV5-6	-	TRBJ2-7	CASSSDRGFNEQYF	TGTGCCAGCAGCTCGGACAGGGGGTTCAACGAGCAGTACTTC